The T cell receptor (beta chain) described here comes from a study of Ad26.COV2.S vaccination and SARS-CoV-2 variants. Looking at the study overall: Donor participated within the Ad26.COV2.S arm of the COV1001 trial. Ad26.COV2.S, an intramuscular injection, was given once or twice 56 days apart.

The protocol was immunoSEQ multiplex PCR, while the TCRdb copy is restricted to in-frame clones and leaves out a portion. The profile shows 380,000 or so clones, 85% to 90% of them singletons. V was pared by 9 bases and J by 2 bases, with 6 bases of the junction left unmatched. The CDR3 loop spans 14 amino acids. Germline lookup yields CDR1 MNHEY and CDR2 SVGAGI. Regarding treatment: some 20 received Ad26.COV2.S at low or high dose, single or two shots; about 5 received placebo; per-sample allocation not given. The samples date from day 63 after the first vaccine or placebo injection. The shot given was an Ad26 vector that makes Wuhan-strain SARS-CoV-2 spike.

V usage is TRBV6-5 and J usage is TRBJ2-2, with TRBD1 matching 7 bases. The sequence was collected from a person between 18 and 59 years old who received the Ad26.COV2.S COVID-19 vaccine or a placebo. Source: peripheral blood, taken in a trial of Ad26.COV2.S vaccine versus placebo. This CDR3 reads CASLRGRNTGELFF. The CDR3 DNA reads as TGTGCCAGTCTCAGGGGGAGAAACACCGGGGAGCTGTTTTTT.